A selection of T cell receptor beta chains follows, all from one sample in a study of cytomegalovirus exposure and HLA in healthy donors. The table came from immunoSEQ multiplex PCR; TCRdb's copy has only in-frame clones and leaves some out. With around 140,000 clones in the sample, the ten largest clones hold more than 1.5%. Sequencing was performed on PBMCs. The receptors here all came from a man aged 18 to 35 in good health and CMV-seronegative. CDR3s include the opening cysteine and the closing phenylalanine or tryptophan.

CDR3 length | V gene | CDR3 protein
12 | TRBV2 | CASVTSVNEQFF
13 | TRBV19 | CASGRTVTDTQYF
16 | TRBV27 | CASSNWDRVITDTQYF
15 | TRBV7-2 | CASSLVRLAADTQYF
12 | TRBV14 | CASRGRQTEAFF
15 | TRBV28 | CASRGGTGRSYEQYF
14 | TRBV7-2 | CASSLGHSSYEQYF
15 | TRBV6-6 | CAGSKQGQSTGELFF
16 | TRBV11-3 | CASSLDLGRTIYGYTF
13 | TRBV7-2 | CASTLTYNYGYTF
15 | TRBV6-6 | CASSYRGQGTNEQFF
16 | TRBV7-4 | CASSTDRAKSRRGYTF
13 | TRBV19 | CASRQNSNQPQHF
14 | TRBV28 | CASSFRGLPYEQYF
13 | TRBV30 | CAWSPGVSHEQYF
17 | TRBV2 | CASSLHRGDRANEKLFF
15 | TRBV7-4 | CASSLGRSSGNTIYF
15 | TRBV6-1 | CASSEGGAGAETQYF